The 2 T cell receptor beta chains reported below all come from one sample, sequenced in a study of cytomegalovirus exposure and HLA in healthy donors (dated by TCRdb to the late 2010s). The library was generated by the immunoSEQ multiplex PCR assay. A mixture of 60 forward primers for TCR Vbeta segments and 13 reverse primers for TCR Jbeta segments was used in the multiplex PCR. This immuneACCESS table, as held by TCRdb, lists in-frame sequences with V and J called but not all clones. Of the missing ones, under half trace to an unresolved V gene in checked studies; the others have no known cause. This sample's table has entries for about 110,000 clones. The ten largest clones represent 6.5% to 7% of the sample. The specimen was PBMCs. These receptors were taken from a man in his forties or fifties in good health and CMV-seropositive.

CDR3 DNA: TGTGCCAGCAGTTTACCGATCAGGAGCAATCAGCCCCAGCATTTT. The encoded protein is CASSLPIRSNQPQHF. The J gene is TRBJ1-5, the V gene TRBV28, with unresolved D. Per germline, CDR1 MDHEN and CDR2 SYDVKM. This CDR3 has 15 residues. Deletions cut 2 bases from V and 1 base from J, with 9 bases between.

The rearrangement uses TRBV18 and TRBJ2-3; no definite D call. Per the germline V gene, CDR1 is KGHSH and CDR2 is LQKENI. The length of the CDR3 is 17 residues. Trimming pared 4 bases from V and 0 bases from J, leaving 17 bases between. In DNA form, the CDR3 reads TGTGCCAGCTCACGTCAGTCCGGCGGTATTAGCACAGATACGCAGTATTTT. Its protein product is CASSRQSGGISTDTQYF.